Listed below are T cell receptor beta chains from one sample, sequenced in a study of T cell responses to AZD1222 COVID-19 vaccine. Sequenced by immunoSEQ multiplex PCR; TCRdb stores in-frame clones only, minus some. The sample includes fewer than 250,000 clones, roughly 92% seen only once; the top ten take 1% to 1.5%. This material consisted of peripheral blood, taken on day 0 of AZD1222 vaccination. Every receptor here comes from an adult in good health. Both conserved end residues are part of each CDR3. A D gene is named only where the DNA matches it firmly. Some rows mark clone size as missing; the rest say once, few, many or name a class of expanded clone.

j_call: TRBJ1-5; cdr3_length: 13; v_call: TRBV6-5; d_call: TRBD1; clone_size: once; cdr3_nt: TGTGCCAGCAGGGGGACAGTAGATCAGCCCCAGCATTTT; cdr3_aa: CASRGTVDQPQHF
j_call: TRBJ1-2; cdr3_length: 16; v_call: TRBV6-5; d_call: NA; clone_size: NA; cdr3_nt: TGTGCCAGCAGTTACTCTGGACGCCCATTACCTTATGGCTACACCTTC; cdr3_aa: CASSYSGRPLPYGYTF
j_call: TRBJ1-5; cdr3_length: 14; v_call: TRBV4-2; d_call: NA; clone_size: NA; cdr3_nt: TGTGCCAGCAGCCAGGGGGCCGGCAATCAGCCCCAGCATTTT; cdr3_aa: CASSQGAGNQPQHF
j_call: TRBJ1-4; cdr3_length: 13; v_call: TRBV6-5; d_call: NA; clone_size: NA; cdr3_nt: TGTGCCAGCACCGATGTTTCCTCCGAAAAACTGTTTTTT; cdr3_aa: CASTDVSSEKLFF
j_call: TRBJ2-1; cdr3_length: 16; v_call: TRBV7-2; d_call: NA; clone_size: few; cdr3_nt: TGTGCCAGCAGCTTCCAAGCGAGACAGGCCTACAATGAGCAGTTCTTC; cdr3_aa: CASSFQARQAYNEQFF
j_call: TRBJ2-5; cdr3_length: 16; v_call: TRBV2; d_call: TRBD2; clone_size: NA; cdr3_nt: TGTGCCAGCAGTGCCAGCGAGCGGGGGCTAGGAGAGACCCAGTACTTC; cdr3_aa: CASSASERGLGETQYF
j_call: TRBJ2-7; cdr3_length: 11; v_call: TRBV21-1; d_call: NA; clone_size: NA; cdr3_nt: TGTGCCAGCAGCATGGGGCGGCTGCAGTACTTC; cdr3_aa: CASSMGRLQYF
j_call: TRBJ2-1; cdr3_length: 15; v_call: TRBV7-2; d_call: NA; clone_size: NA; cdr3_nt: TGTGCCAGCAGCTCCCCCGGCCTAGATCACAATGAGCAGTTCTTC; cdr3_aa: CASSSPGLDHNEQFF
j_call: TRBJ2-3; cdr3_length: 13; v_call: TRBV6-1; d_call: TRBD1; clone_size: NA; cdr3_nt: TGTGCCAGCAGTGAAGCGCCGGACAGGCCGTCGGATTTT; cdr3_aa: CASSEAPDRPSDF
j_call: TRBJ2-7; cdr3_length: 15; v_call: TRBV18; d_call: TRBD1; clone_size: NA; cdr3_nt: TGTGCCAGCTCACCGGGACAGGGGTCCAGGGGCGAGCAGTACTTC; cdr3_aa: CASSPGQGSRGEQYF
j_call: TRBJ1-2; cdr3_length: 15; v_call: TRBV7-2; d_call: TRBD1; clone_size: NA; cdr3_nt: TGTGCCAGCAGCCTCCAGAGCGGACAGGGGAGTGGCTACACCTTC; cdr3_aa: CASSLQSGQGSGYTF
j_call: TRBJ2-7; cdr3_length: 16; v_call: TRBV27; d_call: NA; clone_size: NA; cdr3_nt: TGTGCCAGCAGTGTTAAGCTTGGAGTGGGAGACTACGAGCAGTACTTC; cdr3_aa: CASSVKLGVGDYEQYF
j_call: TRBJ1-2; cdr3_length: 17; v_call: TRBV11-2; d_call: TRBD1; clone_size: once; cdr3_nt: TGTGCCAGCAGCCCACGGGGGGACAGGGGATCCAACTATGGCTACACCTTC; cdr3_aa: CASSPRGDRGSNYGYTF
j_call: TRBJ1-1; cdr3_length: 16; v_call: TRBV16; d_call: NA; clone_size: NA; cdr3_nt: TGTGCCAGCAGCCAATGGGTTCCGGTGCTGAACACTGAAGCTTTCTTT; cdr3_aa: CASSQWVPVLNTEAFF
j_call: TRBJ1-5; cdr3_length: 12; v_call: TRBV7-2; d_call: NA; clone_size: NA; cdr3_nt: TGTGCCAGCAGCTTAGTACATCAGCCCCAGCATTTT; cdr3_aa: CASSLVHQPQHF
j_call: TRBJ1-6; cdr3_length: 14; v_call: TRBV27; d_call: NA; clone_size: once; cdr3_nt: TGTGCCAGCAGTTACCTACAGGGCAATTCACCCCTCCACTTT; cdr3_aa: CASSYLQGNSPLHF
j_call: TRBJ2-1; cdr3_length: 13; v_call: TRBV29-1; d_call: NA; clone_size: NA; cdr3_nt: TGCAGCGTGTCAGGACTATTGAGAAGTGAGCAGTTCTTC; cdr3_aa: CSVSGLLRSEQFF
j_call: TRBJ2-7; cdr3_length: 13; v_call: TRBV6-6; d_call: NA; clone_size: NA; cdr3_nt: TGTGCCAGCAGCCCCCGAGAAGCTGGGGAGCAGTACTTC; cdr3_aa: CASSPREAGEQYF
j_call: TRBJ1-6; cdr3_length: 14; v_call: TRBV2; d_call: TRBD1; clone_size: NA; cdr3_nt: TGTGCCAGCAGTAGAGCAGACAGGGCATCACCCCTCCACTTT; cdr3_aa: CASSRADRASPLHF
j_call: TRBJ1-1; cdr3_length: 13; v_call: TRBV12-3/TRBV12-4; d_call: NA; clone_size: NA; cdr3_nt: TGTGCCAGCAGTTCCCAAGTGAACACTGAAGCTTTCTTT; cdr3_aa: CASSSQVNTEAFF
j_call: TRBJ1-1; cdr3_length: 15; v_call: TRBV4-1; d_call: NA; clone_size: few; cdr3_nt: TGCGCCAGCAGCCAAGGTCGAGGGGGTAGTGATTTGGCTTTCTTT; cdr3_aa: CASSQGRGGSDLAFF
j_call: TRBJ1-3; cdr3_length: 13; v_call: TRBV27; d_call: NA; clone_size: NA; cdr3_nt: TGTGCCAGCAGTCCCGGGTGGGGAAACACCATATATTTT; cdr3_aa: CASSPGWGNTIYF
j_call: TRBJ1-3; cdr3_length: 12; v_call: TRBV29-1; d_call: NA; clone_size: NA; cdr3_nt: TGCAGCGGGGGACTGGGCATGGACACCATATATTTT; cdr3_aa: CSGGLGMDTIYF
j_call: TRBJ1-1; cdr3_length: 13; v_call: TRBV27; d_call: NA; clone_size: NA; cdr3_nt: TGTGCCAGCAGTTTTTTAGGGGACACTGAAGCTTTCTTT; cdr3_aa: CASSFLGDTEAFF
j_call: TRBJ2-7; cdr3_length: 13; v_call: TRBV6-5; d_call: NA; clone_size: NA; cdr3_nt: TGTGCCAGCAGTCGGGACCGCGCCTACGAGCAGTACTTC; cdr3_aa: CASSRDRAYEQYF
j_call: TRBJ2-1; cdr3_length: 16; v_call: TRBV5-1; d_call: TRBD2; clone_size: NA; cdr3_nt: TGCGCCAGCAGCTTCACCGGGACTAGCGGTTCCAATGAGCAGTTCTTC; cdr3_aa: CASSFTGTSGSNEQFF
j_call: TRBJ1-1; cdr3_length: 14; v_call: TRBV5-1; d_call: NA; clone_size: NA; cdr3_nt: TGCGCCAGCAGCTTGAGTACAGGGTCCACTGAAGCTTTCTTT; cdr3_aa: CASSLSTGSTEAFF
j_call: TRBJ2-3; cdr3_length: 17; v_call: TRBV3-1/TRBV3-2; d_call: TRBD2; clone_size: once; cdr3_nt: TGTGCCAGCAGCCAAGATTGGGCTAGCGGGGGGACAGATACGCAGTATTTT; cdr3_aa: CASSQDWASGGTDTQYF